This T cell receptor (beta chain) emerged from a study of HIV-infected patients and healthy controls. Turning to the study itself: Viral load fell to undetectable in 11 of 16 patients by the second blood draw.

CDR3 length: 18 amino acids. Looked up from germline, CDR1 is KGHSH and CDR2 is LQKENI. V gave up 2 bases and J gave up 1 base; unmatched junction bases: 11. No cell fractionation was done, so the repertoire covers all unsorted peripheral blood T cells. People with immunomodulatory therapy, recent vaccination or treatment interruptions were not enrolled. General study findings and limits: Size-matching overweighted rare events from HIV-infected data when comparing patients with controls. In healthy controls, MAIT alpha CDR3s were common; in HIV+ repertoires, severely depleted.

Alpha and beta constant-region primers primed reverse transcription of 500 to 550 ng RNA. Using multiplexing indices, alpha and beta chain libraries were generated apart by chain-specific third strand synthesis. One entry per CDR3 protein results from TCRdb running MiXCR on the 5' RACE reads. Of some 8,600 distinct CDR3 sequences listed, roughly 6% were seen once; the top ten hold around a fifth. Remarks on this clonotype: What it binds is not known.

The input for sequencing was blood, taken before antiretroviral therapy. The sequence derives from an adult with HIV infection. This chain links TRBV18 with TRBJ1-3; 7 bases line up with TRBD1. The CDR3 nucleotides are TGTGCCAGCTCACCATTTGCAGGGGGAAGAAGGTCTGGAAACACCATATATTTT. Its protein is CASSPFAGGRRSGNTIYF.